This T cell receptor (beta chain) came from a study of neurological immune-mediated disorders. Whole-study findings and limits: Because no CDR3 amino acid sequences were shared across subjects by expanded clones, private repertoires were suggested in all groups.

Time point indicated: longitudinal time-point 2. This clonotype was seen ten or more times. Antigen unknown. The V end was cut by 0 bases, the J end by 11 bases, with 8 bases between. The CDR3 contains 11 residues. Germline V gene data show CDR1 as SGHDT and CDR2 as YYEEEE. Every sequencing run generated in excess of 160 million TCR-beta sequences. These sequences covered 15-18 subjects. TCRdb recomputed calls from the 5' RACE reads with MiXCR, one row per CDR3 protein. The table includes about 80,000 distinct CDR3 sequences, 5.8% detected once. The chain carries TRBV5-6 and TRBJ1-1; D is uncertain. This TCR was sampled from a woman in her sixties or seventies with multiple sclerosis. The sample consisted of PBMCs. Here the CDR3 DNA reads TGTGCCAGCAGCTTGGAGGGTATGGCTTTCTTT. It codes for CASSLEGMAFF.